Here is one T cell receptor (beta chain) with its context. The antigen it recognizes is unknown. This may stem from a read error, because a much larger clone lies one nucleotide away. Patients with localized lung adenocarcinoma, a subtype of non-small cell lung cancer, were used as donors. The samples were taken from the centers of localized lung adenocarcinomas. CD4+ T cells from tumor tissue were profiled separately from CD8+ T cells for TCR repertoire analysis. The method behind the library was PCR. These reads were obtained on a HiSeq X Ten. TCRdb itself trimmed the public reads at Q25 with fastp, ran MiXCR and retained productive beta chains. Rows are unified per CDR3 protein, each entry keeping the most common DNA and genes. In all, the sample holds 3,500 or so distinct CDR3 sequences, and 50% to 60% of those were seen once. The ten most abundant clones make up 25% to 40% of the sample. These data belong to a study of CD4 and CD8 cells across lung adenocarcinoma regions (dated by TCRdb to the late 2010s). Concerning the study at large: The study examined intratumor heterogeneity of the T cell receptor repertoire by comparing tumor centers with tumor margins.

In the germline V gene, CDR1 corresponds to SGHVS and CDR2 to FNYEAQ. The CDR3 sequence holds 17 residues, the cysteine and phenylalanine included. Just the 51-base CDR3 DNA is kept, in frame starting at base 1. Germline trimming: 5 bases from V, 10 bases from J; junction bases outside gene matches: 14. The rearranged segments are TRBV7-6 and TRBJ2-1; 13 junctional bases match TRBD2. Input material: CD4+ T cells from the center of a lung tumor. The cell subset or site label, read with the paper, signifies: tumor center region. This TCR derives from a female donor with lung adenocarcinoma. The CD4 and CD8 labels of this study may be unreliable. The CDR3 amino acid sequence is: CASSTTSGGSMSYEQFF. The nucleotide sequence is TGTGCCAGCAGCACGACTAGCGGGGGGTCCATGTCCTACGAGCAGTTCTTC.